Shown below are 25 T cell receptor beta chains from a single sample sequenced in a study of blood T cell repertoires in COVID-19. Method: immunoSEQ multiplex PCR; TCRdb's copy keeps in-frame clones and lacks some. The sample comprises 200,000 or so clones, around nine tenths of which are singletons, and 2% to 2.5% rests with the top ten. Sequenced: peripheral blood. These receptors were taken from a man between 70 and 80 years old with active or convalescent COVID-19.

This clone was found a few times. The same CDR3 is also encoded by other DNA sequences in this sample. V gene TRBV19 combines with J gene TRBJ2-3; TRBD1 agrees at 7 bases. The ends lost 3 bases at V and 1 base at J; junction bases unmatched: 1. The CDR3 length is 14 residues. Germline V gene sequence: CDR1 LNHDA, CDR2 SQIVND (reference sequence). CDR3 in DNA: TGTGCCAGTAGTATTGGACAGGGCACAGATACGCAGTATTTT. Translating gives CASSIGQGTDTQYF.

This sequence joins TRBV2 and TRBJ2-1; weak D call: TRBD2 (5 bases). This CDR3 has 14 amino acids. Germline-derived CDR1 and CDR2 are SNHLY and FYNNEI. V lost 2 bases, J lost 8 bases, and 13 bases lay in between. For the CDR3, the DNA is TGTGCCAGCAGTGAATTTGTGGTGAGGGATGAGCAGTTCTTC. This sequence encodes CASSEFVVRDEQFF.

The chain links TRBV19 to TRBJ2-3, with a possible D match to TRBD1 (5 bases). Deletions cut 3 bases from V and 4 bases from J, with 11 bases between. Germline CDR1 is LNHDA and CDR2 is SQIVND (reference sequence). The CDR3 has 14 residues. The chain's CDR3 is CASSMGFRADTQYF. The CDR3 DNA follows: TGTGCCAGTAGTATGGGGTTCAGGGCAGATACGCAGTATTTT.

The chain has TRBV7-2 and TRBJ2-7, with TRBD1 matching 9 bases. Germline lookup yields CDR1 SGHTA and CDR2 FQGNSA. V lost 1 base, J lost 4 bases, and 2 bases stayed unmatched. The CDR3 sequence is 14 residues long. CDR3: CASSLVGTGYEQYF. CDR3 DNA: TGTGCCAGCAGCTTAGTTGGGACAGGGTACGAGCAGTACTTC.

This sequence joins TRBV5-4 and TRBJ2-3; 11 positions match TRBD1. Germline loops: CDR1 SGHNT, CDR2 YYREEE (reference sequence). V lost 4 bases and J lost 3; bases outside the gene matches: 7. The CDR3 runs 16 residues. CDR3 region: CASSPGQGAGTDTQYF. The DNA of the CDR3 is TGTGCCAGCAGCCCCGGACAGGGGGCGGGAACAGATACGCAGTATTTT.

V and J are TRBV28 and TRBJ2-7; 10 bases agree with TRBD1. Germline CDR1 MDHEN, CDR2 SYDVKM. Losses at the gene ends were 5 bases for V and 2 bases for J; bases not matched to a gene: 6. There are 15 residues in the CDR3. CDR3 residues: CASSAPGTGAYEQYF. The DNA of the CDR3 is TGTGCCAGCAGTGCTCCAGGGACAGGGGCCTACGAGCAGTACTTC.

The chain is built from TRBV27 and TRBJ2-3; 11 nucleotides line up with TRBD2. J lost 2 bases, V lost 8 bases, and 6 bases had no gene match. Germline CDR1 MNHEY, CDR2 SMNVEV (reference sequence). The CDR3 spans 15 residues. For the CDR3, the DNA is TGTGCCAGCGGTACTAGCGGGGGCCCCACAGATACGCAGTATTTT. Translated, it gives CASGTSGGPTDTQYF.

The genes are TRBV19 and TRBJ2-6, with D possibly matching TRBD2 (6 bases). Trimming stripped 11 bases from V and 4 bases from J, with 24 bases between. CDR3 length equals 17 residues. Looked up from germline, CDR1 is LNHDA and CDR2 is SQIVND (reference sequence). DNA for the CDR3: TGTGCCTCCAGTAGTAGATTAGGAGGGTCAGGGGCCAACGTCCTGACTTTC. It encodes CASSSRLGGSGANVLTF.

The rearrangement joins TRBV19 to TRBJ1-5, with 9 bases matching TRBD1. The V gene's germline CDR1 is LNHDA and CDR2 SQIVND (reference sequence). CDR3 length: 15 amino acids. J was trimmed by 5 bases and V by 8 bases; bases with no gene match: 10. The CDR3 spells CASSPGTGIYQPQHF. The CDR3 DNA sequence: TGTGCCAGTTCCCCCGGGACAGGGATATATCAGCCCCAGCATTTT. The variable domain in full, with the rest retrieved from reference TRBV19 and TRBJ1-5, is DGGITQSPKYLFRKEGQNVTLSCEQNLNHDAMYWYRQDPGQGLRLIYYSQIVNDFQKGDIAEGYSVSREKKESFPLTVTSAQKNPTAFYLCASSPGTGIYQPQHFGDGTRLSIL.

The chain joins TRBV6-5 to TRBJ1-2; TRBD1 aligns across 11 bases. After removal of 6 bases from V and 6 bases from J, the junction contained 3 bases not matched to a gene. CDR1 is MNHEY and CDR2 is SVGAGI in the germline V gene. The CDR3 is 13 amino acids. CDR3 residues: CASRRDRGDGYTF. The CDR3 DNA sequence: TGTGCCAGCAGACGGGACAGGGGGGATGGCTACACCTTC.

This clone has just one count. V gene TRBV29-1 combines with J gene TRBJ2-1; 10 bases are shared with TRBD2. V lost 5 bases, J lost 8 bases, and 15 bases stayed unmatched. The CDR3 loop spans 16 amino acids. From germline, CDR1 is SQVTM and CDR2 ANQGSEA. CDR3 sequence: CSVTRLAGLGWDEQFF. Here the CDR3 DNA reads TGCAGCGTTACTCGACTAGCGGGCTTAGGGTGGGATGAGCAGTTCTTC.

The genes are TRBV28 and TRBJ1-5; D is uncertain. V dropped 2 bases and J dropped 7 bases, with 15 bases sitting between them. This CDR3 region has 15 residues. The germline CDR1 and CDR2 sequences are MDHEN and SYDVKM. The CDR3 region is CASSLRRLVWQPQHF. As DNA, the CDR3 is TGTGCCAGCAGTTTACGACGGCTAGTTTGGCAGCCCCAGCATTTT.

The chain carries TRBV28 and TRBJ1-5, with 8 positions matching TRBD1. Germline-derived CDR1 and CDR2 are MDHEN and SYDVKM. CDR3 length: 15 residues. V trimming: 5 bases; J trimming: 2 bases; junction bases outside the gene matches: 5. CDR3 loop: CASSRGTGGNQPQHF. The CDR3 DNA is TGTGCCAGCAGTAGGGGGACAGGTGGCAATCAGCCCCAGCATTTT.

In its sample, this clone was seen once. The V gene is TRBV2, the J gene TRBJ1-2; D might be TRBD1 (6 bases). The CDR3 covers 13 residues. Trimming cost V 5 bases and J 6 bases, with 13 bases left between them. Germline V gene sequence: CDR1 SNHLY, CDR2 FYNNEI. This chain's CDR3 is CASSITGFNGYTF. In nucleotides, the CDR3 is TGTGCCAGCAGTATAACAGGGTTCAATGGCTACACCTTC.

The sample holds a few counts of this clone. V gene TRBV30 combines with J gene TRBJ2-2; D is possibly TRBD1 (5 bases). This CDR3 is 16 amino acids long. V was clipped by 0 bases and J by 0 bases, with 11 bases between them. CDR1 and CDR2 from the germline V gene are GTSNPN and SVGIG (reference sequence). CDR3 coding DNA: TGTGCCTGGAGTGTACGGAGCAGGGCGAACACCGGGGAGCTGTTTTTT. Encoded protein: CAWSVRSRANTGELFF.

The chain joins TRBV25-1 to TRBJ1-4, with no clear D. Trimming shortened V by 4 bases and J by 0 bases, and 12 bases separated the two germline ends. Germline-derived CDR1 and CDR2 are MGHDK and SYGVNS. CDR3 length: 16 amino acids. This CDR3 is CASSGGGITTNEKLFF. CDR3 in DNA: TGTGCCAGCAGTGGTGGAGGCATTACAACTAATGAAAAACTGTTTTTT.

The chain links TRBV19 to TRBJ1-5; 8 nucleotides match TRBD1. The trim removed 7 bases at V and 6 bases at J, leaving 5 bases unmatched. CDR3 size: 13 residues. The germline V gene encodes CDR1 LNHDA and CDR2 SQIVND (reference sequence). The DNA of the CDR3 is TGTGCCAGTACTGACAGGGGCGGTCAGCCCCAGCATTTT. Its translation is CASTDRGGQPQHF.

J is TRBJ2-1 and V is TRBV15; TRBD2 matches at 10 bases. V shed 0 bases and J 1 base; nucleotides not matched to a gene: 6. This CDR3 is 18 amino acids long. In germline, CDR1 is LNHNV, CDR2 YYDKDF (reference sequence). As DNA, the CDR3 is TGTGCCACCAGCAGAGATGCCCTAGCGGGAGTTTCCTACAATGAGCAGTTCTTC. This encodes CATSRDALAGVSYNEQFF.

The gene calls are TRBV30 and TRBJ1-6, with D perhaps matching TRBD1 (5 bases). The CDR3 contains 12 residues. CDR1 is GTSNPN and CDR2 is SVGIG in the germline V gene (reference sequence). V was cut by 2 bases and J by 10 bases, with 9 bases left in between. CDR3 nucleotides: TGTGCCTGGAGTAAGCAGGGCTCACCCCTCCACTTT. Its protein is CAWSKQGSPLHF.

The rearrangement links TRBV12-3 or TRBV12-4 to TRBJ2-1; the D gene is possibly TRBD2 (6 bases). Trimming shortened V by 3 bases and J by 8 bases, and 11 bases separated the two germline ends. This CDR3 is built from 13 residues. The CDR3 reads CASSFGGSYEQFF. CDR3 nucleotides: TGTGCCAGCAGTTTTGGAGGGAGCTATGAGCAGTTCTTC.

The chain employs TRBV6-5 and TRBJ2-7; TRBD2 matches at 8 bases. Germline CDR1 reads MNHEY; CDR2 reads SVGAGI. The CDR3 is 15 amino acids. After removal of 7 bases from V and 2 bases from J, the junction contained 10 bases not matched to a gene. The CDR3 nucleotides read TGTGCCAGCACGACGGGAGGGACGGCAACCTACGAGCAGTACTTC. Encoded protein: CASTTGGTATYEQYF.

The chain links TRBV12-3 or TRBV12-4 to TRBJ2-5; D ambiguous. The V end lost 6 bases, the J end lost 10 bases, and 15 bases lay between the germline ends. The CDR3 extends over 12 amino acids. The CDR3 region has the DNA TGTGCCAGCAGCCGCGCGACATTATACCAGTACTTC. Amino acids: CASSRATLYQYF.

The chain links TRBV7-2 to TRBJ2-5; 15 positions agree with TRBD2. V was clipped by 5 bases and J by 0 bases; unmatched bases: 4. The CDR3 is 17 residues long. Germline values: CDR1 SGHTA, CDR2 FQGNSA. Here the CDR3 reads CASSRTSGGAYQETQYF. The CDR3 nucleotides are TGTGCCAGCAGCCGGACTAGCGGGGGGGCGTACCAAGAGACCCAGTACTTC. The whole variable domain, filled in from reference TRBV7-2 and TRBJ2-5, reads GAGVSQSPSNKVTEKGKDVELRCDPISGHTALYWYRQSLGQGLEFLIYFQGNSAPDKSGLPSDRFSAERTGGSVSTLTIQRTQQEDSAVYLCASSRTSGGAYQETQYFGPGTRLLVL.

The CDR3, as DNA: TGTGCCAGCAGCTTATTTGCTAGCGGGAGGCTGAATGAGCAGTTCTTC. Translation gives CASSLFASGRLNEQFF. V gene TRBV7-9 combines with J gene TRBJ2-1; 11 nucleotides align to TRBD2. CDR1 is SEHNR, CDR2 FQNEAQ, per germline (reference sequence). This CDR3 spans 16 amino acids. With V trimmed by 2 bases and J by 7 bases, 7 bases remained unmatched.

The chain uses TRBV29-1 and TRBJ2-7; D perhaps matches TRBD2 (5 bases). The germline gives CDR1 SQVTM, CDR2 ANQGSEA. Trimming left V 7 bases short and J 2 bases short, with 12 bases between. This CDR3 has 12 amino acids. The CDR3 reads CSAQTRAYEQYF. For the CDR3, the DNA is TGCAGCGCTCAAACTAGGGCCTACGAGCAGTACTTC.